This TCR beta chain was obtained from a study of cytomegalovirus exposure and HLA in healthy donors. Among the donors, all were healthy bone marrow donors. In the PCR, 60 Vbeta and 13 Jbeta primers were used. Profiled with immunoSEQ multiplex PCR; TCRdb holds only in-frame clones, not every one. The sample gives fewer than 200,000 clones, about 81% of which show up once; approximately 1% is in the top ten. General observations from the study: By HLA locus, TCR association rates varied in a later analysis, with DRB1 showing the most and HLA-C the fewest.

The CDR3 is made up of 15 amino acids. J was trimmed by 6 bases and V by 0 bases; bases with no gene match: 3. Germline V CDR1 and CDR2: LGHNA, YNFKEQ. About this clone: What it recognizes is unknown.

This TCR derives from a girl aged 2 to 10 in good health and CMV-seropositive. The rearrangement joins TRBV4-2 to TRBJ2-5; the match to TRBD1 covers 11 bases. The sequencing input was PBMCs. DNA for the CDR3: TGTGCCAGCAGCCAAGACCCGGACAGGGGGCAGACCCAGTACTTC. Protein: CASSQDPDRGQTQYF.